This T cell receptor (beta chain) emerged from a study of radiation and T cells in renal cell carcinoma. Study observations and caveats: Top 100 clonotypes averaged around 50% in irradiated versus around 40% in nephrectomy-only tumors.

Profiling relied on immunoSEQ multiplex PCR, and the TCRdb table lists in-frame clones only, not all of them. The sample carries approximately 21,000 clones, nearly 55% recorded once. The germline V and J ends were trimmed by 0 bases and 12 bases, with 7 bases remaining between them. CDR1 is SGHDT, CDR2 YYEEEE, per germline. CDR3 length: 11 residues. As to treatment: treatment-naive control, cytoreductive nephrectomy. Many counts were recorded for this clone. The antigen is unknown. This receptor was identified in a human donor with renal cell carcinoma. Sequenced material: tumor tissue, taken from a patient whose treatment was nephrectomy without radiotherapy. The chain is built from TRBV5-6 and TRBJ1-5; D is undetermined. CDR3 coding DNA: TGTGCCAGCAGCTTGGCCTATGGCCAGCATTTT. Amino acids: CASSLAYGQHF.